These 2 T cell receptor beta chains came from one sample sequenced in a study of beta chain features in type 1 diabetes. The entirety of the isolated RNA underwent reverse transcription, so expressed TCRB transcripts were sequenced. This table comes from immunoSEQ multiplex PCR, and its TCRdb copy is limited to in-frame clones, with some not included. There are 350,000 to 450,000 clones in the sample; about 15% occur only once, and roughly 0.04% lies in the top ten. Material for sequencing was naive CD4+ T cells from blood. The receptor set was obtained from a young man in good health.

This clone was seen only a few times. The rearrangement links TRBV5-1 to TRBJ1-2; no firm D call. Per germline, CDR1 SGHRS and CDR2 YFSETQ. The V end lost 1 base, the J end lost 3 bases, and 10 bases lay between the germline ends. The CDR3 runs 14 residues. This CDR3 is CASSLQAEDYGYTF. The CDR3 DNA follows: TGCGCCAGCAGCTTGCAGGCGGAGGACTATGGCTACACCTTC.

This clone appeared a few times. The chain uses TRBV4-1 and TRBJ1-5, with D possibly TRBD1 on 6 matching bases. CDR3 size: 17 residues. V shed 3 bases and J shed 5 bases, with 20 bases lying between them. Germline loops: CDR1 MGHRA, CDR2 YSYEKL. The CDR3 bases are TGCGCCAGCAGCCACGCCCGAGCCCCGGAGGGGGATCAGCCCCAGCATTTT. This translates into CASSHARAPEGDQPQHF.